This TCR beta chain was documented in a study of T-cell reconstitution after alpha-beta-depleted transplantation in children. Library preparation (for TCRbeta) was performed with unique molecular identifiers. Via MiXCR, TCRdb re-called the PCR reads, giving one row per CDR3 protein. The table includes some 390,000 distinct CDR3 sequences, just over 20% detected once. This clonotype was detected once. The clonotype originates from a human donor who donated a stem cell graft to a child with acute myeloid leukemia. The specimen was PBMCs from the stem cell graft donor, collected from the stem cell graft.

The CDR3 loop reads CASSFGLAGGKETQYF. CDR3 DNA sequence: TGTGCCAGCAGTTTCGGACTAGCGGGAGGAAAAGAGACCCAGTACTTC. The chain is built from TRBV12-3 or TRBV12-4 and TRBJ2-5, with TRBD2 matching over 14 bases. V dropped 3 bases and J dropped 3; count of bases not matched to a gene: 3. This CDR3 contains 16 residues.